These 9 T cell receptor beta chains share one sample of origin, sequenced in a study of CD8+ T cells in alopecia areata. Extraction and reverse transcription of RNA yielded cDNA as the sequencing template. Method: immunoSEQ multiplex PCR; TCRdb's copy keeps in-frame clones and lacks some. Reported are approximately 300,000 clones, none seen only once; the ten largest carry roughly 1.2%. On the basis of CD4, CD8alpha, NKG2D, NKG2ACE and other markers, pooled cutaneous lymph node cells were sorted. The source material was CD4+ T cells sorted from a lymph node. Receptor source: a C3H/HeJ mouse with alopecia areata. The strain's MHC type: H2-k.

Concerning this clone: The gene names here belong to mouse. With the read ending 4 residues before the CDR3 end, the germline J gene is used to fill in that end. The J gene is TRBJ2-3, the V gene TRBV5; possible D gene TRBD2, 6 bases. V was trimmed by 6 bases and J by 0 bases, leaving 16 bases between them. Germline V lookup: CDR1 LGHNA, CDR2 YNLKQL (reference sequence). This CDR3 contains 16 residues. The CDR3 loop is CASSHLTGLSAETLYF. The part of the CDR3 DNA that was read is TGTGCCAGCAGTCATCTCACTGGGCTTAGTGCAGAA.

Remarks on this clone: Any gene name here is a mouse gene name. The CDR3 is cut off 4 residues early in the read; its end comes from the germline J gene. Distinct nucleotide sequences in the sample also encode this CDR3. The chain is built from TRBV1 and TRBJ2-7, with D unclear. This CDR3 has 11 residues. CDR1 is NSQYPW and CDR2 is LRSPGD in the germline V gene (reference sequence). Partial CDR3 DNA: TGCACCTGCAGTGCGCAGTAT. Amino acid sequence: CTCSAQY. The whole CDR3 protein is CTCSAQYEQYF.

This clone was counted only a few times. Gene names refer to mouse genes. The read falls 4 residues short of the CDR3 end, and the missing part is taken from the germline J gene. The chain couples TRBV13-2 to TRBJ2-1, with a tentative D call TRBD1 (5 bases). CDR3 size: 15 residues. V was trimmed by 0 bases and J by 5 bases, leaving 12 bases between them. Germline V CDR1 and CDR2: NNHNN, SYGAGS (reference sequence). CDR3 DNA, as far as it was read: TGTGCCAGCGGTGATGGCCCAGGGAGGGATGCT. Translating gives CASGDGPGRDA. The full CDR3 sequence reads CASGDGPGRDAEQFF.

Regarding this clone: Gene names are mouse gene names. Read coverage stops 4 residues before the CDR3 terminus; the germline J gene supplies the remainder. The chain links TRBV19 to TRBJ1-2; D unclear. Germline CDR1 reads FNHDT; CDR2 reads SITEND (reference sequence). Between the trimmed V and J ends, which lost 6 bases and 0 bases, there was a span of 9 bases. The length of the CDR3 is 13 residues. CDR3 sequence: CASTRHANSDYTF. The sequenced part of the CDR3 DNA is TGTGCCAGCACCAGACATGCAAACTCC.

Concerning this clone itself: Gene names and germline match the mouse. The missing CDR3 end, 4 residues past where the read stops, is filled in from the germline J gene. The chain carries TRBV4 and TRBJ1-2; 7 nucleotides agree with TRBD1. Germline loops: CDR1 LGHDT, CDR2 YNNKQL (reference sequence). With V trimmed by 4 bases and J by 2 bases, 4 bases remained unmatched. There are 14 residues in the CDR3. The CDR3 here is CASSFRGSNSDYTF. The covered CDR3 bases are TGTGCCAGCAGCTTCAGGGGGTCGAACTCC.

This clone came up a few times. Germline and genes: mouse. The missing CDR3 end, 4 residues past where the read stops, is filled in from the germline J gene. J is TRBJ2-7 and V is TRBV13-1, with 8 positions matching TRBD2. Germline lookup yields CDR1 NSHNY and CDR2 SYGAGN. This CDR3 comprises 14 residues. V gave up 3 bases and J gave up 3 bases; unmatched junction bases: 5. CDR3 sequence: CASSASGGIYEQYF. The CDR3 DNA, read in part, is TGTGCCAGCAGTGCCTCTGGGGGGATCTAT.

This clone was counted only a few times. Mouse gene names and germline throughout. The CDR3 end lies 4 residues beyond the end of the read and is filled in from the germline J gene. V usage is TRBV13-1 and J usage is TRBJ2-1, with 10 bases fitting TRBD2. Germline trimming cut 5 bases from V and 5 bases from J; bases unmatched to any gene: 1. Germline values: CDR1 NSHNY, CDR2 SYGAGN. The CDR3 is made up of 13 amino acids. CDR3 residues: CASRTGGHAEQFF. The covered CDR3 bases are TGTGCCAGCAGGACTGGGGGGCATGCT.

About this clone: Gene names denote mouse genes. The read comes to an end 4 residues before the CDR3 does, leaving the germline J gene to fill in the end. The same CDR3 can be traced to other DNA sequences in this sample. The V and J genes are TRBV5 and TRBJ1-1, with D maybe TRBD1 (5 bases). The CDR3 consists of 13 residues. The germline V gene encodes CDR1 LGHNA and CDR2 YNLKQL (reference sequence). The CDR3 bases that were read are TGTGCCAGCAGCCAAGATGGGGGAGGA. It codes for CASSQDGGG. The CDR3, in full, reads CASSQDGGGEVFF.

This clone was picked up a small number of times. The genes and germline here are from mouse. The missing CDR3 end, 4 residues past where the read stops, is filled in from the germline J gene. This sequence joins TRBV1 and TRBJ2-5, with TRBD2 matching 9 bases. This CDR3 has 15 amino acids. Germline V gene sequence: CDR1 NSQYPW, CDR2 LRSPGD (reference sequence). The J segment lost 3 bases and the V segment lost 0 bases, leaving 1 base of the junction unmatched. CDR3 region: CTCSADDWGQDTQYF. The CDR3 DNA, read in part, is TGCACCTGCAGTGCAGATGACTGGGGGCAAGAC.